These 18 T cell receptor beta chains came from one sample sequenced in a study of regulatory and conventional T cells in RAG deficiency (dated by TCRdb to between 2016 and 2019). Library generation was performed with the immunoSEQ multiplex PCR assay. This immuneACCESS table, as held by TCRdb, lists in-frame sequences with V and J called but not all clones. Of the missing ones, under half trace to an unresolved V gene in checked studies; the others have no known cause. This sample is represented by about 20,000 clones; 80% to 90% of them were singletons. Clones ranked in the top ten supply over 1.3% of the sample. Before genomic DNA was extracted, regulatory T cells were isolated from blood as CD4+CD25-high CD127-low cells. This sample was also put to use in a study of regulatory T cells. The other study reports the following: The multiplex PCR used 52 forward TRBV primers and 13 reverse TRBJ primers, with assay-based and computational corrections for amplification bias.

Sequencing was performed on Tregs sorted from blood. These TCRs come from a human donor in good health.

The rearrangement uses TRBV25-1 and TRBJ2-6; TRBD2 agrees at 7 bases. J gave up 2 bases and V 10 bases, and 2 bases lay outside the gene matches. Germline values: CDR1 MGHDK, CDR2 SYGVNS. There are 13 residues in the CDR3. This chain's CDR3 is CATRGAGANVLTF. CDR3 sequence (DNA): TGTGCCACCCGGGGGGCTGGGGCCAACGTCCTGACTTTC. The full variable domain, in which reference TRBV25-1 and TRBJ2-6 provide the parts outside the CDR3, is EADIYQTPRYLVIGTGKKITLECSQTMGHDKMYWYQQDPGMELHLIHYSYGVNSTEKGDLSSESTVSRIRTEHFPLTLESARPSHTSQYLCATRGAGANVLTFGAGSRLTVL.

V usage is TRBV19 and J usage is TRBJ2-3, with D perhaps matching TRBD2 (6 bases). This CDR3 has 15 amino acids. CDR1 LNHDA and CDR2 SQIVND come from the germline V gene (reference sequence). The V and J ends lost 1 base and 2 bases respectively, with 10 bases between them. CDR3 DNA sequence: TGTGCCAGTAGTATAGTGGGCGGGATCACAGATACGCAGTATTTT. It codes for CASSIVGGITDTQYF.

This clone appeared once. The chain's CDR3 is CAISDPTSGAYEQYF. The CDR3 coding sequence is TGTGCCATCAGTGACCCGACTAGCGGCGCCTACGAGCAGTACTTC. This sequence joins TRBV10-3 and TRBJ2-7; TRBD2 agrees at 9 bases. The CDR3 sequence is 15 residues long. Unmatched junction bases numbered 5, after V lost 3 bases and J lost 2 bases. The germline V gene encodes CDR1 ENHRY and CDR2 SYGVKD.

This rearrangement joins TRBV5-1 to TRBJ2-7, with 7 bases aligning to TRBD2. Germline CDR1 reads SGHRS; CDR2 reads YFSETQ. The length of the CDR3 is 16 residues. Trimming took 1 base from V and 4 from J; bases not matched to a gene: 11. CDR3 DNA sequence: TGCGCCAGCAGCTTGTCTGGCGGGAGTAAACAGTACGAGCAGTACTTC. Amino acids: CASSLSGGSKQYEQYF. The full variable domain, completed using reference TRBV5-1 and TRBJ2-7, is KAGVTQTPRYLIKTRGQQVTLSCSPISGHRSVSWYQQTPGQGLQFLFEYFSETQRNKGNFPGRFSGRQFSNSRSEMNVSTLELGDSALYLCASSLSGGSKQYEQYFGPGTRLTVT.

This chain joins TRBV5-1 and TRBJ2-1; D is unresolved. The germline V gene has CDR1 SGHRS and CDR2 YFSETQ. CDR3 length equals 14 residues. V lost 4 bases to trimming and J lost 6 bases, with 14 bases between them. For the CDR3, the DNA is TGCGCCAGCAGCGCCAATAGTGGATCCAATGAGCAGTTCTTC. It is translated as CASSANSGSNEQFF.

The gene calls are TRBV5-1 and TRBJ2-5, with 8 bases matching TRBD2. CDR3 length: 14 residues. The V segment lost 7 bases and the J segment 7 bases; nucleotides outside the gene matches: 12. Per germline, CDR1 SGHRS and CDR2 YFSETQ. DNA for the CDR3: TGCGCCAGCGATCTGGGAGCGGGAGACGGGACCCAGTACTTC. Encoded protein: CASDLGAGDGTQYF.

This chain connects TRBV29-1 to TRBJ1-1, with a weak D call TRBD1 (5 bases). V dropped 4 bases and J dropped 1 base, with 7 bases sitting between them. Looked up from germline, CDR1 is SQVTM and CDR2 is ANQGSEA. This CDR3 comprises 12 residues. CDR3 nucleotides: TGCAGCGTTGGGCAGGGGAACACTGAAGCTTTCTTT. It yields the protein CSVGQGNTEAFF.

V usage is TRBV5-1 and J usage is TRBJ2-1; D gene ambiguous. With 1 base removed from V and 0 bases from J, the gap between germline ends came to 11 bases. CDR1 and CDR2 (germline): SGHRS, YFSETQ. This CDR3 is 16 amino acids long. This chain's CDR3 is CASSLTVQRSYNEQFF. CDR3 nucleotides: TGCGCCAGCAGCTTGACCGTCCAACGCTCCTACAATGAGCAGTTCTTC.

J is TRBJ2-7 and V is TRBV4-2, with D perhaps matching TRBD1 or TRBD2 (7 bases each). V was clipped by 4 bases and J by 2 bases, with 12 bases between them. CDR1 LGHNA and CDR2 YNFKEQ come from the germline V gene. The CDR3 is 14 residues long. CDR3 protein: CASSPGGVPYEQYF. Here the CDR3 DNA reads TGTGCCAGCAGCCCAGGGGGGGTTCCCTACGAGCAGTACTTC.

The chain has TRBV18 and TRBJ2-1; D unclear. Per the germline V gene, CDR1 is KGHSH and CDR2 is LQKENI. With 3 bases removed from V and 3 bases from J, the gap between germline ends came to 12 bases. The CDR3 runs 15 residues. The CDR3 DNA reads TGTGCCAGCTCACCTGAAGGTGGTTTCTACAATGAGCAGTTCTTC. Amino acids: CASSPEGGFYNEQFF.

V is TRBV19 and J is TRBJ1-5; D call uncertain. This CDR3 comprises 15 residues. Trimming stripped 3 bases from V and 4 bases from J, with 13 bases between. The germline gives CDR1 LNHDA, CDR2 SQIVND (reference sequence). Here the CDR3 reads CASSISGVLNQPQHF. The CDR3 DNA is TGTGCCAGTAGTATCTCCGGGGTCTTAAATCAGCCCCAGCATTTT.

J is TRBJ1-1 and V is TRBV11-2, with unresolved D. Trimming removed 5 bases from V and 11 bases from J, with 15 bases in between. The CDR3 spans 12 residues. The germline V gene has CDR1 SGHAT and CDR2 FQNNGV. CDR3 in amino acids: CASSGPGRSAFF. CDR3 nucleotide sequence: TGTGCCAGCAGCGGCCCGGGCAGGTCGGCTTTCTTT.

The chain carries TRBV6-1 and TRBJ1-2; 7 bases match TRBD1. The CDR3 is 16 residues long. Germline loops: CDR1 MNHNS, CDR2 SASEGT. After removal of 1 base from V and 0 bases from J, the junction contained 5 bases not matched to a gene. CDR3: CASSEVGTVANYGYTF. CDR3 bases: TGTGCCAGCAGTGAAGTAGGGACAGTCGCTAACTATGGCTACACCTTC.

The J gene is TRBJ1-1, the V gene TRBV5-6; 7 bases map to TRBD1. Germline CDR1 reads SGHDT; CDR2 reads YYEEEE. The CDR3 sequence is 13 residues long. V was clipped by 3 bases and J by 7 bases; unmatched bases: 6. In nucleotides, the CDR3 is TGTGCCAGCAGCTACTACAGGGGAATTGAAGCTTTCTTT. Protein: CASSYYRGIEAFF.

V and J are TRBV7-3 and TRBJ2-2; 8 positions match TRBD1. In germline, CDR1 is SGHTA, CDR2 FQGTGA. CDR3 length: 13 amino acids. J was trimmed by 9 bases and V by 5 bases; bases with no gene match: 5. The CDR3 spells CASSIDRGRELFF. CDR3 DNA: TGTGCCAGCAGCATAGACAGGGGCCGGGAGCTGTTTTTT.

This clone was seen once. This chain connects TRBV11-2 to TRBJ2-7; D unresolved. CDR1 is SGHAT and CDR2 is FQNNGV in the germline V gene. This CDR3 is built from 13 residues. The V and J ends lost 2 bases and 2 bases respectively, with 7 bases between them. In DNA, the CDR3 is TGTGCCAGCAGCTTAACTGGGGCCTACGAGCAGTACTTC. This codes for CASSLTGAYEQYF.

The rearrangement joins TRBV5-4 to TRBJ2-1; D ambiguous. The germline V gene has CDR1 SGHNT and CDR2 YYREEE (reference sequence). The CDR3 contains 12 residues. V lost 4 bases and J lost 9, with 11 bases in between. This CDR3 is CASSLPLFEQFF. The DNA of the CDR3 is TGTGCCAGCAGCCTACCCCTTTTTGAGCAGTTCTTC.

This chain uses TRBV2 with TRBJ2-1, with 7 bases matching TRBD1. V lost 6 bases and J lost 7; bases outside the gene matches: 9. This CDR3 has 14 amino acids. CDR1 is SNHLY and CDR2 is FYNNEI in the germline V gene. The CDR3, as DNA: TGTGCCAGCAGCGGAACAGGGGTAGGGAATGAGCAGTTCTTC. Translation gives CASSGTGVGNEQFF.